A selection of T cell receptor beta chains follows, all from one sample in a study of blood T cell repertoires in COVID-19. Only in-frame clones appear in the TCRdb table, and some are missing; sequencing was by immunoSEQ multiplex PCR. The table lists around 250,000 clones, about nine tenths of them singletons. The sample comprised PBMCs or T cells enriched from blood (not recorded which). Receptors were obtained from a woman under 40 with acute COVID-19. The CDR3 runs from the conserved cysteine through the conserved F or W. D genes are given only for firm matches. A clone size is listed for some rows: how often the clone was seen (once, few, many), or a class if it is expanded.

CASSIKKYSNQPQHF | TGTGCCAGTAGTATAAAAAAATATAGCAATCAGCCCCAGCATTTT | NA | TRBJ1-5 | TRBV19 | NA
CASSQAPGQNYEQYF | TGTGCCAGCAGCCAAGCCCCGGGACAGAACTACGAGCAGTACTTC | NA | TRBJ2-7 | TRBV14 | TRBD1
CASTLSLRGGYTF | TGTGCCAGCACCCTTTCTCTCAGAGGAGGCTACACCTTC | NA | TRBJ1-2 | TRBV28 | NA
CASRKDNYEQYF | TGTGCCAGCAGAAAGGACAACTACGAGCAGTACTTC | NA | TRBJ2-7 | TRBV12-3/TRBV12-4 | NA
CASATPFGQGANYGYTF | TGTGCCAGCGCCACCCCCTTTGGACAGGGGGCTAACTATGGCTACACCTTC | NA | TRBJ1-2 | TRBV28 | TRBD1
CASSDLQGADNYGYTF | TGTGCCAGCAGTGATCTCCAGGGGGCAGACAACTATGGCTACACCTTC | NA | TRBJ1-2 | TRBV6-1 | TRBD1
CASSQRYSYEQYF | TGTGCCAGCAGTCAGCGATACTCCTACGAGCAGTACTTC | NA | TRBJ2-7 | TRBV6-5 | NA
CSARLTEAFF | TGCAGTGCTAGACTGACAGAAGCTTTCTTT | NA | TRBJ1-1 | TRBV20-1 | NA
CASSPRDSSGANVLTF | TGTGCCAGCAGCCCACGGGACAGCTCTGGGGCCAACGTCCTGACTTTC | few | TRBJ2-6 | TRBV7-9 | TRBD1
CASSTEAGGNSPLHF | TGTGCCAGTAGTACGGAGGCAGGGGGGAATTCACCCCTCCACTTT | NA | TRBJ1-6 | TRBV19 | TRBD1
CASSYGTSGQYNEQFF | TGTGCCAGCAGTTACGGGACTAGCGGGCAGTACAATGAGCAGTTCTTC | NA | TRBJ2-1 | TRBV6-5 | TRBD2
CASSSSSLWETQYF | TGTGCCAGCAGCTCTTCGAGCCTATGGGAGACCCAGTACTTC | NA | TRBJ2-5 | TRBV7-8 | NA
CASSLDRGNYGYTF | TGCGCCAGCAGCTTGGACAGGGGCAACTATGGCTACACCTTC | NA | TRBJ1-2 | TRBV5-1 | TRBD1
CASSFRSAGAIYNEQFF | TGTGCCAGCAGCTTCCGTTCGGCGGGAGCGATATACAATGAGCAGTTCTTC | NA | TRBJ2-1 | TRBV7-9 | TRBD2
CASSESGGSTEAFF | TGTGCCAGCAGCGAGAGCGGGGGGTCCACTGAAGCTTTCTTT | once | TRBJ1-1 | TRBV9 | NA
CASSPGGGEAFF | TGTGCCAGCTCACCGGGGGGGGGTGAAGCTTTCTTT | NA | TRBJ1-1 | TRBV18 | NA
CASTRSSGRLDQPQHF | TGTGCCAGTACCCGTTCCTCGGGAAGACTGGATCAGCCCCAGCATTTT | NA | TRBJ1-5 | TRBV19 | NA
CASSPRVAGLTYEQYF | TGTGCCAGCAGCCCCCGGGTAGCGGGACTAACCTACGAGCAGTACTTC | NA | TRBJ2-7 | TRBV7-2 | TRBD2
CASSMWGGEQFF | TGTGCCAGTAGTATGTGGGGGGGAGAGCAGTTCTTC | NA | TRBJ2-1 | TRBV19 | TRBD2
CASTNLEASGELFF | TGTGCCAGCACAAACCTGGAGGCCTCCGGGGAGCTGTTTTTT | NA | TRBJ2-2 | TRBV28 | NA
CASSPQAATSTDTQYF | TGTGCCAGCTCACCACAGGCGGCTACTAGCACAGATACGCAGTATTTT | NA | TRBJ2-3 | TRBV18 | NA
CASSKPGQGVYEQYF | TGTGCCAGCAGTAAACCGGGACAGGGGGTCTACGAGCAGTACTTC | NA | TRBJ2-7 | TRBV6-2/TRBV6-3 | TRBD1
CASSRDSYYEQYF | TGTGCCAGCTCGAGGGACAGCTACTACGAGCAGTACTTC | NA | TRBJ2-7 | TRBV27 | TRBD1
CASSQEAVREGYTF | TGCGCCAGCAGCCAAGAGGCCGTACGGGAGGGCTACACCTTC | NA | TRBJ1-2 | TRBV4-1 | NA
CASSLAGQGPLDEQYF | TGTGCCAGCAGCTTAGCGGGACAGGGACCTCTAGACGAGCAGTACTTC | NA | TRBJ2-7 | TRBV13 | TRBD1
CASSLAGLVLGEQFF | TGTGCCAGCAGCTTAGCGGGACTAGTCCTCGGTGAGCAGTTCTTC | NA | TRBJ2-1 | TRBV7-8 | TRBD2
CASSQGLTRTSGSASSYNEQFF | TGTGCCAGCAGCCAAGGGTTAACCCGGACTAGCGGGAGCGCAAGCTCCTACAATGAGCAGTTCTTC | NA | TRBJ2-1 | TRBV4-2 | TRBD2
CASSLGGQGISPLHF | TGTGCCAGCAGCTTAGGGGGACAGGGAATTTCACCCCTCCACTTT | NA | TRBJ1-6 | TRBV7-2 | TRBD1
CASSSFGQGAYEQYF | TGTGCCAGCAGCAGCTTTGGACAGGGGGCCTACGAGCAGTACTTC | few | TRBJ2-7 | TRBV7-9 | TRBD1
CASSFTENYGYTF | TGTGCCAGCAGTTTCACAGAGAACTATGGCTACACCTTC | NA | TRBJ1-2 | TRBV27 | NA
CASSPTGSNTEAFF | TGTGCCAGCAGCCCGACAGGGTCGAACACTGAAGCTTTCTTT | NA | TRBJ1-1 | TRBV11-2 | TRBD1
CASSVSGMEEKLFF | TGTGCCAGCAGTGTATCAGGGATGGAAGAAAAACTGTTTTTT | NA | TRBJ1-4 | TRBV28 | NA
CASSGPGSYEQYF | TGTGCCAGCAGCGGGCCCGGCTCCTACGAGCAGTACTTC | once | TRBJ2-7 | TRBV7-2 | NA
CATSRDRWGPEQFF | TGTGCCACCAGCAGAGATCGGTGGGGGCCTGAGCAGTTCTTC | once | TRBJ2-1 | TRBV15 | NA
CASSHYEGDTSNYGYTF | TGTGCCAGCAGCCATTATGAGGGGGATACCTCTAACTATGGCTACACCTTC | NA | TRBJ1-2 | TRBV3-1/TRBV3-2 | NA
CASSPSSFNEQFF | TGTGCCAGTAGTCCCAGTTCCTTCAATGAGCAGTTCTTC | NA | TRBJ2-1 | TRBV19 | NA
CASSPQIAGGPEQFF | TGTGCCAGCAGTCCCCAGATAGCGGGAGGACCTGAGCAGTTCTTC | NA | TRBJ2-1 | TRBV27 | TRBD2
CASSIVGGPYEQYF | TGTGCCAGTAGTATCGTCGGGGGTCCCTACGAGCAGTACTTC | NA | TRBJ2-7 | TRBV19 | NA
CASSAGQMNSPLHF | TGTGCCAGCAGCGCGGGACAAATGAACTCACCCCTCCACTTT | NA | TRBJ1-6 | TRBV9 | NA
CASSSTLGVGGDEQYF | TGTGCCAGTAGTTCCACCCTTGGGGTGGGGGGAGACGAGCAGTACTTC | NA | TRBJ2-7 | TRBV19 | NA
CASGFSGGANTEAFF | TGTGCTAGTGGTTTTTCAGGGGGCGCAAACACTGAAGCTTTCTTT | NA | TRBJ1-1 | TRBV12-5 | TRBD1
CASRKQGAKNTGELFF | TGTGCCAGTAGGAAACAGGGGGCCAAGAACACCGGGGAGCTGTTTTTT | NA | TRBJ2-2 | TRBV19 | TRBD1
CASSSGSGQTNTGELFF | TGCGCCAGCAGCTCGGGGTCGGGACAGACGAACACCGGGGAGCTGTTTTTT | NA | TRBJ2-2 | TRBV5-1 | TRBD1
CASSVRRDRDTGELFF | TGTGCCAGCAGTGTCCGCCGGGACAGGGACACCGGGGAGCTGTTTTTT | NA | TRBJ2-2 | TRBV2 | TRBD1
CASSPIVAGERRNEQFF | TGCGCCAGCAGCCCCATTGTAGCGGGAGAACGTAGGAATGAGCAGTTCTTC | NA | TRBJ2-1 | TRBV4-1 | TRBD2
CASSVAGGPEKQYF | TGTGCCAGCAGCGTAGCGGGAGGGCCTGAGAAGCAGTACTTC | NA | TRBJ2-7 | TRBV3-1/TRBV3-2 | TRBD2
CASSHLAGNEQFF | TGTGCCAGCAGCCACCTAGCGGGGAATGAGCAGTTCTTC | NA | TRBJ2-1 | TRBV13 | TRBD2
CASSLNQVANEQFF | TGTGCCAGCAGCTTAAACCAGGTCGCCAATGAGCAGTTCTTC | NA | TRBJ2-1 | TRBV11-3 | NA
CASSLWAGAGGATDTQYF | TGTGCCAGCAGTTTATGGGCAGGGGCGGGAGGAGCCACAGATACGCAGTATTTT | NA | TRBJ2-3 | TRBV28 | TRBD2
CASSQDQLAGPFTDTQYF | TGTGCCAGCAGCCAAGATCAACTAGCGGGGCCCTTCACAGATACGCAGTATTTT | NA | TRBJ2-3 | TRBV3-1/TRBV3-2 | TRBD2
CASSLAGPLATNEKLFF | TGTGCCAGCAGCTTAGCGGGGCCACTTGCAACTAATGAAAAACTGTTTTTT | NA | TRBJ1-4 | TRBV7-6 | NA
CASSATGWTEAFF | TGTGCCAGTAGTGCCACAGGGTGGACTGAAGCTTTCTTT | many | TRBJ1-1 | TRBV19 | NA
CASRRGLAGAGEDTQYF | TGTGCCAGCAGACGAGGACTAGCGGGAGCAGGGGAAGATACGCAGTATTTT | NA | TRBJ2-3 | TRBV6-6 | TRBD2
CASSYNQAGGEQYF | TGTGCCAGCAGTTACAATCAGGCAGGGGGCGAGCAGTACTTC | NA | TRBJ2-7 | TRBV6-5 | TRBD1
CASSMAGGNQPQHF | TGTGCCAGTAGTATGGCGGGGGGCAATCAGCCCCAGCATTTT | few | TRBJ1-5 | TRBV19 | NA
CASRYWAGPQETQYF | TGTGCCAGTAGGTATTGGGCAGGCCCCCAAGAGACCCAGTACTTC | NA | TRBJ2-5 | TRBV7-6 | NA
CASLGSSYEQYF | TGTGCCAGCCTCGGGAGCTCCTACGAGCAGTACTTC | NA | TRBJ2-7 | TRBV2 | NA